The rows below give T cell receptor beta chains drawn from one sample of a study of blood T cell repertoires in COVID-19. Clones were sequenced by immunoSEQ multiplex PCR, and TCRdb holds only the in-frame ones, with some missing. In the table there are almost 400,000 clones, roughly 88% of which are singletons. The sequenced sample was PBMCs or T cells enriched from blood (not recorded which). All receptors derive from a woman in her thirties with acute COVID-19. Each CDR3 is given without its conserved first and last residue. A D gene is named only where the DNA matches it firmly.

j_call d_call v_call cdr3_aa
TRBJ1-1 . TRBV5-5 ASSWGRPGQMNTEAF
TRBJ2-7 TRBD2 TRBV10-2 ASSGGGSYEQY
TRBJ1-1 . TRBV7-2 ASSAQTGGRIRNTEAF
TRBJ1-1 . TRBV2 ASSVKPVAF
TRBJ1-1 . TRBV12-3/TRBV12-4 ATELGGTEAF
TRBJ2-2 . TRBV7-9 ASSLGPAGELF
TRBJ1-5 TRBD1 TRBV19 ASSIAGQVVGQPQH
TRBJ2-1 TRBD2 TRBV5-5 ASSFGSGGPSFLDEQF
TRBJ2-7 . TRBV5-6 ASSPRTLLYEQY
TRBJ1-5 . TRBV15 ATSRDGQVSQPQH
TRBJ1-2 . TRBV12-3/TRBV12-4 ASSSGGARGYT
TRBJ1-4 . TRBV3-1/TRBV3-2 ASSPYPGGFEKLF
TRBJ2-3 TRBD2 TRBV15 ATKRGGITDTQY
TRBJ1-2 TRBD1 TRBV19 ASRETGGTYGYT
TRBJ1-1 . TRBV9 ASSVGWTENTEAF
TRBJ1-1 . TRBV7-3 ASSRQMNTEAF